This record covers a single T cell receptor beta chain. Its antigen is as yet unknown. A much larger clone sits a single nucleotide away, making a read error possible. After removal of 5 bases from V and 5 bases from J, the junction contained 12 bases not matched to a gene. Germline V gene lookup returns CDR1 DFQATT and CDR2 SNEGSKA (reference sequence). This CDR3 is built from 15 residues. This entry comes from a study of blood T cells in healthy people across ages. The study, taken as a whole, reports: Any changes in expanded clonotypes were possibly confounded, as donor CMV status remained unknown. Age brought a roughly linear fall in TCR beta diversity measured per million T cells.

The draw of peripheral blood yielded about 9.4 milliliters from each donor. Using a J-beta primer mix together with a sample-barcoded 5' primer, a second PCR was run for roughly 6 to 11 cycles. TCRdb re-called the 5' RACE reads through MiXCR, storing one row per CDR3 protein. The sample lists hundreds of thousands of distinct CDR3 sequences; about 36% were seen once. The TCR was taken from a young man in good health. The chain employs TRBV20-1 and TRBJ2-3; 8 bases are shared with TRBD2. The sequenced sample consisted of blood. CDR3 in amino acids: CSAALIAGTGDTQYF. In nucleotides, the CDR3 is TGCAGTGCTGCCCTCATAGCGGGGACGGGAGATACGCAGTATTTT.